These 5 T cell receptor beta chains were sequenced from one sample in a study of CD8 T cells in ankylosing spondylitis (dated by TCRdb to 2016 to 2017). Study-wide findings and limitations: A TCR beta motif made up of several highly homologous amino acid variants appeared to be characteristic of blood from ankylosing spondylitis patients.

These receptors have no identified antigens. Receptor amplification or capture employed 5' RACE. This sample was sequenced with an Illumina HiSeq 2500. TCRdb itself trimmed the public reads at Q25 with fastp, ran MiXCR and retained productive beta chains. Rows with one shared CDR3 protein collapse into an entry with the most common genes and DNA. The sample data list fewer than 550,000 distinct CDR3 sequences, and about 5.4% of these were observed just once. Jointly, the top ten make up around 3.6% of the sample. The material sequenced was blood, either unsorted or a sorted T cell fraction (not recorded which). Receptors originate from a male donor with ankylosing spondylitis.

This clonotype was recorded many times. The CDR3 reads CASTPRGGYTEAFF. The CDR3 DNA sequence: TGTGCCAGCACTCCACGGGGCGGGTACACTGAAGCTTTCTTT. The chain is built from TRBV6-1 and TRBJ1-1; a possible D gene is TRBD1 (5 bases). Per germline, CDR1 MNHNS and CDR2 SASEGT. Deletions cut 7 bases from V and 3 bases from J, with 15 bases between. This CDR3 is 14 amino acids long.

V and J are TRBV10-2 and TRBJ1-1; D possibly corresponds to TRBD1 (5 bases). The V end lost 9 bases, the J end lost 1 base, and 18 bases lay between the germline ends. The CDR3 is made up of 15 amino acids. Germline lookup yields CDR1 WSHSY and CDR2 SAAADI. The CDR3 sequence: CASEGREFSNTEAFF. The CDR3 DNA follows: TGCGCCAGTGAGGGGAGGGAATTTTCGAACACTGAAGCTTTCTTT.

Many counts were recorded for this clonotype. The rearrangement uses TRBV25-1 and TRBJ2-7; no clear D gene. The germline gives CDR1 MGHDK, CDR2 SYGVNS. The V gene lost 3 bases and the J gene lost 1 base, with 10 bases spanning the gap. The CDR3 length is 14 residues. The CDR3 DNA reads TGTGCCAGCAGTGATCAAGTCGGATCCTACGAGCAGTACTTC. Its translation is CASSDQVGSYEQYF.

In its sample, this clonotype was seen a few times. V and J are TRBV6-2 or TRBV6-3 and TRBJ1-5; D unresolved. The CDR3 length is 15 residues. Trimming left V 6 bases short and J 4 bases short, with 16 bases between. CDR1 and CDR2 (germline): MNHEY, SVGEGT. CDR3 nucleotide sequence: TGTGCCAGCAGCCTACCCGGACCGTGGAATCAGCCCCAGCATTTT. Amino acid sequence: CASSLPGPWNQPQHF.

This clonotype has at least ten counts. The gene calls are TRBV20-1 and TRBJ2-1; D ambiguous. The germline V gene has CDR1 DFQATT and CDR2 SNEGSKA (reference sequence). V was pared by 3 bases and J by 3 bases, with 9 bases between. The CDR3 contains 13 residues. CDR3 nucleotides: TGCAGTGCTAGGGCACAGCTCTACAATGAGCAGTTCTTC. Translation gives CSARAQLYNEQFF.